This T cell receptor beta chain was documented in a study of T cells of healthy individuals. Germline CDR1 is DFQATT and CDR2 is SNEGSKA (reference sequence). V lost 5 bases to trimming and J lost 3 bases, with 15 bases between them. This CDR3 region has 14 residues. Using its own MiXCR run on the 5' RACE reads, TCRdb lists one record per CDR3 protein. The profile shows 85,000 to 100,000 distinct CDR3 sequences, approximately 15% of them singletons. This clonotype was detected ten times or more. The V call is TRBV20-1, the J call TRBJ2-3, with D possibly being TRBD2 (6 bases). The receptor comes from a human donor in good health. This chain's CDR3 is CSAAGPPGTDTQYF. The CDR3 DNA sequence: TGCAGTGCTGCGGGACCGCCTGGTACAGATACGCAGTATTTT.